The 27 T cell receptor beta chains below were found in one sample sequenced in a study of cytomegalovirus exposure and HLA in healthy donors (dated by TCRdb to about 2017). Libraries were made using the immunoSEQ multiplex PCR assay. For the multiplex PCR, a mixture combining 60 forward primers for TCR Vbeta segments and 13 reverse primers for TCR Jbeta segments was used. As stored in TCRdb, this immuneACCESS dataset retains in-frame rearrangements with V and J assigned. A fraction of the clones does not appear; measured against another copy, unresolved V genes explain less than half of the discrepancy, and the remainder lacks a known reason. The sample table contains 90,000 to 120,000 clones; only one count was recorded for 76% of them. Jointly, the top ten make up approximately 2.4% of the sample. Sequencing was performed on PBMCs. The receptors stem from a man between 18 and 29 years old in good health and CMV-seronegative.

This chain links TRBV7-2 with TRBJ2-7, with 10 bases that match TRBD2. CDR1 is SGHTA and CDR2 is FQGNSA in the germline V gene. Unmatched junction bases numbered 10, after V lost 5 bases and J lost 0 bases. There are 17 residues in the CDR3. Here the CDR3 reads CASSPRGSGGYSYEQYF. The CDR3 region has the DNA TGTGCCAGCAGCCCCCGGGGTAGCGGGGGGTACTCCTACGAGCAGTACTTC.

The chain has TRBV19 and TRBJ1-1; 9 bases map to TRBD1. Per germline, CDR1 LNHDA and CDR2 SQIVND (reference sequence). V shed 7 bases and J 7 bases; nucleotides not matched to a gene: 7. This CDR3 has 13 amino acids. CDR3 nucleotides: TGTGCCAGTAAGGACAGGGGTTGGATTGAAGCTTTCTTT. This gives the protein CASKDRGWIEAFF.

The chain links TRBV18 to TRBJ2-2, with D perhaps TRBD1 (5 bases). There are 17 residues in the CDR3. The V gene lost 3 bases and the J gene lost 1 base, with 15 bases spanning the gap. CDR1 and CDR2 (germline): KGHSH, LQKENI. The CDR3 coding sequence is TGTGCCAGCTCACCGCAAAGGACACCTTTGAACACCGGGGAGCTGTTTTTT. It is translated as CASSPQRTPLNTGELFF.

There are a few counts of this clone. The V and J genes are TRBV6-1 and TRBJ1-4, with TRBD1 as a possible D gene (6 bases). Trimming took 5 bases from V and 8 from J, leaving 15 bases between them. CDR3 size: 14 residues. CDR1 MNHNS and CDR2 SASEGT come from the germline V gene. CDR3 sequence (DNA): TGTGCCAGCAGTAATCAACAGGGTGGAGAAAAACTGTTTTTT. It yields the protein CASSNQQGGEKLFF.

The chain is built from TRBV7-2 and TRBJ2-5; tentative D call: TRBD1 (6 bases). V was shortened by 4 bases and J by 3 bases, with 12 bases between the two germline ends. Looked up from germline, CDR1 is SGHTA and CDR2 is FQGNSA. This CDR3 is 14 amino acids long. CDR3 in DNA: TGTGCCAGCAGCTCGCAGGGGCTAGAAGAGACCCAGTACTTC. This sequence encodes CASSSQGLEETQYF. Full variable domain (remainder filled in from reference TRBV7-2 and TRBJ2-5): GAGVSQSPSNKVTEKGKDVELRCDPISGHTALYWYRQSLGQGLEFLIYFQGNSAPDKSGLPSDRFSAERTGGSVSTLTIQRTQQEDSAVYLCASSSQGLEETQYFGPGTRLLVL.

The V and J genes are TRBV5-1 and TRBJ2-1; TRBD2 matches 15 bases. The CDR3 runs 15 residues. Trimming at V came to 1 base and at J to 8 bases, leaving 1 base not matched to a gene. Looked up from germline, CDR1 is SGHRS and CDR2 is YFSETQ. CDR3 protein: CASSLRTSGGDEQFF. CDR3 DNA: TGCGCCAGCAGCTTGAGGACTAGCGGGGGGGATGAGCAGTTCTTC.

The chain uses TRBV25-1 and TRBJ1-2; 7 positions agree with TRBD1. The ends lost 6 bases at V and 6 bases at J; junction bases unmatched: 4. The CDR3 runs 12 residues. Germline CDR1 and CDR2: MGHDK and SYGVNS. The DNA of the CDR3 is TGTGCCAGCAGGGGGACAGTTCATGGCTACACCTTC. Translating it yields CASRGTVHGYTF.

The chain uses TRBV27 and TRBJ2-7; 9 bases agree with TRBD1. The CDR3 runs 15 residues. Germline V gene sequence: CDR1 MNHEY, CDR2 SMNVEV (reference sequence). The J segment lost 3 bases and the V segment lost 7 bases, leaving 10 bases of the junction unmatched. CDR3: CASKPGQGSYYEQYF. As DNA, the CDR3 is TGTGCCAGCAAGCCGGGACAGGGATCTTACTACGAGCAGTACTTC.

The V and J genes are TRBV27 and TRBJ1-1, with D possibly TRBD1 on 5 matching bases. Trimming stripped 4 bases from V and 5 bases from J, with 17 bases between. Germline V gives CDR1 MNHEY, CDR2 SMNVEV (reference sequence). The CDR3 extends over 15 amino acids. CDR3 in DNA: TGTGCCAGCAGTTCTCAGGGTGGGCGGCGGACTGAAGCTTTCTTT. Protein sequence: CASSSQGGRRTEAFF.

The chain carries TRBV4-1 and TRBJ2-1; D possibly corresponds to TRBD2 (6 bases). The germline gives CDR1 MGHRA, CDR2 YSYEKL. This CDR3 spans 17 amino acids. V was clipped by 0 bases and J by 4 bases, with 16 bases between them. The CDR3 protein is CASSQDQVGRLYNEQFF. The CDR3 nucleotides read TGCGCCAGCAGCCAAGATCAAGTAGGGAGGCTTTACAATGAGCAGTTCTTC.

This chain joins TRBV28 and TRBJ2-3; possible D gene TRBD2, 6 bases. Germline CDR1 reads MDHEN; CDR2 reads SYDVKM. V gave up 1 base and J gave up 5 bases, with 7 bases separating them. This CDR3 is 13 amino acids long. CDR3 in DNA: TGTGCCAGCAGTTTATCCGGGGGAGATACGCAGTATTTT. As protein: CASSLSGGDTQYF.

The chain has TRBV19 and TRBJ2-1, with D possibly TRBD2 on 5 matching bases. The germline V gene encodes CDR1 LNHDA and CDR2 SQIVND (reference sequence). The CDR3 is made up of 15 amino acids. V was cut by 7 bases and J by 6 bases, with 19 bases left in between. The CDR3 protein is CASNREPSVPNEQFF. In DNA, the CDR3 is TGTGCCAGTAATAGGGAGCCCTCGGTACCCAATGAGCAGTTCTTC.

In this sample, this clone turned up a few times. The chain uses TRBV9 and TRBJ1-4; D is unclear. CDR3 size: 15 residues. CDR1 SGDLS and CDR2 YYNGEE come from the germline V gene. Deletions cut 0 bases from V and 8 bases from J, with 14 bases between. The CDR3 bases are TGTGCCAGCAGCGTAGCTACGAAAAGCGAGGAAAAACTGTTTTTT. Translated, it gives CASSVATKSEEKLFF.

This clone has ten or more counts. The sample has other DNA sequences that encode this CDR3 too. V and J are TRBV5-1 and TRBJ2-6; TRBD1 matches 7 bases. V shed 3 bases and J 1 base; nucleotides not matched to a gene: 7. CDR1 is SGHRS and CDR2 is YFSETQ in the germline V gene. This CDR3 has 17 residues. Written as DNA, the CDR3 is TGCGCCAGCAGCTGGCGACAGGGTTCGTCTGGGGCCAACGTCCTGACTTTC. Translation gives CASSWRQGSSGANVLTF. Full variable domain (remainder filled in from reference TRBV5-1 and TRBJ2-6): KAGVTQTPRYLIKTRGQQVTLSCSPISGHRSVSWYQQTPGQGLQFLFEYFSETQRNKGNFPGRFSGRQFSNSRSEMNVSTLELGDSALYLCASSWRQGSSGANVLTFGAGSRLTVL.

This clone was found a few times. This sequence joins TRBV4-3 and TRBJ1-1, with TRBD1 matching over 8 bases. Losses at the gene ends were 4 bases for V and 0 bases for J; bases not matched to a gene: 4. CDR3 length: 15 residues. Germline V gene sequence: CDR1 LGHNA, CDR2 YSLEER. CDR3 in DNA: TGCGCCAGCAGCCCCGAGGACAGGGTGAACACTGAAGCTTTCTTT. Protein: CASSPEDRVNTEAFF.

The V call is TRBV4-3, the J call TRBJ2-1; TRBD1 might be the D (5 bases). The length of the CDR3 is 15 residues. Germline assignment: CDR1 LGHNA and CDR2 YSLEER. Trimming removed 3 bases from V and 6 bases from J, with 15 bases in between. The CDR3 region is CASSQAGARPNEQFF. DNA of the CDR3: TGCGCCAGCAGCCAGGCTGGGGCTCGACCCAATGAGCAGTTCTTC.

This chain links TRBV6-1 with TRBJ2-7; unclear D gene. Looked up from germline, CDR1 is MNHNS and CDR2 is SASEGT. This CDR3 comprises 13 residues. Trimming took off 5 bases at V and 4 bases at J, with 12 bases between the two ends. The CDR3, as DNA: TGTGCCAGCAGTTCCGTATTCGGTTACGAGCAGTACTTC. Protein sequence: CASSSVFGYEQYF.

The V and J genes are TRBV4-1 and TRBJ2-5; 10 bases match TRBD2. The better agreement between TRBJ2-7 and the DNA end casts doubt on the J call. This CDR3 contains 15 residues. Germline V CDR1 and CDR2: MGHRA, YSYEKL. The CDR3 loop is CASSTPTSGTYEQYF. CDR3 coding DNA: TGCGCCAGCAGCACCCCTACTAGCGGGACCTACGAGCAGTACTTC.

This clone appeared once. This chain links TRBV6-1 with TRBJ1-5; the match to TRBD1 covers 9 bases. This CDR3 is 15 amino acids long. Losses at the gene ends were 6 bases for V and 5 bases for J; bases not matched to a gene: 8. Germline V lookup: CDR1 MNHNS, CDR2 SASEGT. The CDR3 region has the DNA TGTGCCAGCAGCGCCGGGACAGGGAAATATCAGCCCCAGCATTTT. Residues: CASSAGTGKYQPQHF.

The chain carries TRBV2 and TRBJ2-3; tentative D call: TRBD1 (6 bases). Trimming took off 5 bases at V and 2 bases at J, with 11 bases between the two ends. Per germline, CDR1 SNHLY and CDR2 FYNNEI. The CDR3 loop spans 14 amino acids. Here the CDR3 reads CASSFGGPTDTQYF. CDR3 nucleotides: TGTGCCAGCAGTTTTGGGGGCCCCACAGATACGCAGTATTTT.

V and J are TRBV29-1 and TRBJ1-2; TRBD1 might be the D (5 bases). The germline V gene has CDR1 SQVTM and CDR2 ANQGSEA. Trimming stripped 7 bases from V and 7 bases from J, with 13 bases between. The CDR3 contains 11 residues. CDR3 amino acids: CSASRGGGYTF. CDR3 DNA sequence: TGCAGCGCCTCCCGGGGGGGTGGCTACACCTTC. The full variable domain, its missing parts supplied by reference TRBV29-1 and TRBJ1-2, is SAVISQKPSRDICQRGTSLTIQCQVDSQVTMMFWYRQQPGQSLTLIATANQGSEATYESGFVIDKFPISRPNLTFSTLTVSNMSPEDSSIYLCSASRGGGYTFGSGTRLTVV.

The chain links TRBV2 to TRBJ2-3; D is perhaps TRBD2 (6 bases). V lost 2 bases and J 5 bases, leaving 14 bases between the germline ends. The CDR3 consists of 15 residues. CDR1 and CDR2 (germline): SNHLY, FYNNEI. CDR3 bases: TGTGCCAGCAGTGAACTTGGGCGGGGCGGAGATACGCAGTATTTT. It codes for CASSELGRGGDTQYF.

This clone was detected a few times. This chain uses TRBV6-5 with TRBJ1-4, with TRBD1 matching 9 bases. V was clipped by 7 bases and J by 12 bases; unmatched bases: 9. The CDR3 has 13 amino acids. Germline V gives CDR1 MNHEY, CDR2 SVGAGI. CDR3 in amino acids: CASTDRGGSELFF. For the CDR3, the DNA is TGTGCCAGCACGGACAGGGGAGGCTCGGAACTGTTTTTT.

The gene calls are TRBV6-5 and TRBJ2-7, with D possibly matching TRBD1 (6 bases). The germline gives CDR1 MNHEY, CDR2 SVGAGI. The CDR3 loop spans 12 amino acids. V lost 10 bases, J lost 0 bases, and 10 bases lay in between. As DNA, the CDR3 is TGTGCCACCTCGGACAGCTCCTACGAGCAGTACTTC. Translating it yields CATSDSSYEQYF.

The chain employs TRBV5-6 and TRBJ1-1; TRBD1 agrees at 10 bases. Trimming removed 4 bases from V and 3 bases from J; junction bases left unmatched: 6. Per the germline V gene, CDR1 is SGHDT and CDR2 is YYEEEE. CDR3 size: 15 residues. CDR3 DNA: TGTGCCAGCAGCCTCACCGGGACAGGGGACACTGAAGCTTTCTTT. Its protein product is CASSLTGTGDTEAFF.

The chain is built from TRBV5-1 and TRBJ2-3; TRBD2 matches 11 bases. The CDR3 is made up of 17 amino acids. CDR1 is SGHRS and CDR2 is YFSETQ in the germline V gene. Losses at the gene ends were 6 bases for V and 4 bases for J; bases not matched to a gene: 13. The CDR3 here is CASKVLAGGPGADTQYF. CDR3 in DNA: TGCGCCAGCAAGGTGCTAGCGGGGGGCCCGGGTGCAGATACGCAGTATTTT.

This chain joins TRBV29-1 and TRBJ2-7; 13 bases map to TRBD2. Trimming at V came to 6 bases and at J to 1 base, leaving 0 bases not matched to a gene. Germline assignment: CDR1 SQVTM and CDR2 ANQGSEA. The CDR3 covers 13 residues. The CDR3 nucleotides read TGCAGCGTGGGACTAGCGGGGTCCTACGAGCAGTACTTC. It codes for CSVGLAGSYEQYF.